Below, one T cell receptor (beta chain) is given with its context. Its target is not known. At one boundary the junction diverges from the germline segment, which might be a read error. This sample is part of a study of T cells in Graves' hyperthyroidism and ophthalmopathy. Template material for amplifying TCR beta CDR3 regions consisted of RNA transcripts. Using the HTBI primer set, a first-round RT-PCR was run on the TCR CDR3. MiXCR, run by TCRdb on the multiplex PCR reads, gives a single entry per CDR3 protein. The data show some 800,000 distinct CDR3 sequences, 38% seen once. Findings and caveats of the study: The model identified upcoming ophthalmopathy a median approximately six months ahead of onset. Most thyroid clonotypes expanded above 0.001 were also detected in blood.

CDR1 is SNHLY, CDR2 FYNNEI, per germline. This CDR3 has 18 residues. Sequenced material: blood. The rearrangement uses TRBV2 and TRBJ2-5, with TRBD2 matching 15 bases. This clonotype originated in a man aged 18 to 29 with Graves' hyperthyroidism. The DNA for the CDR3 is TGTGCCAGCGGCGTGGGACTAGCGGGAGGCCGATTCCAAGAGATCCAGTACTTC. Translated, it gives CASGVGLAGGRFQEIQYF.